This TCR beta chain was identified in a study of cytomegalovirus exposure and HLA in healthy donors. PCR employed 60 Vbeta and 13 Jbeta primers. Measured with immunoSEQ multiplex PCR; TCRdb has only the in-frame clones, and not every one. The sample carries about 240,000 clones, 70% to 90% recorded once. Study-level points and caveats: The study labeled fewer than 200 TCR beta chains cytomegalovirus-associated. Rare TCR sequences predominated, though certain public TCRs were found in many donors. Apparent HLA restriction characterized most CMV-associated TCR beta chains in a later analysis. Across donors, presence/absence analyses took sequencing depth to be roughly uniform.

With regard to this clone: The antigen is undetermined.

The receptor comes from a woman aged 60 to 75 in good health and CMV-seropositive. Sequenced material: PBMCs.

Here the CDR3 DNA reads TGTGCTTCTAAGAGGGGCGGGGTAAACACTGAAGCTTTCTTT. It codes for CASKRGGVNTEAFF. The chain links TRBV2 to TRBJ1-1; possible D gene TRBD1, 5 bases. The CDR3 totals 14 residues. Germline loops: CDR1 SNHLY, CDR2 FYNNEI.